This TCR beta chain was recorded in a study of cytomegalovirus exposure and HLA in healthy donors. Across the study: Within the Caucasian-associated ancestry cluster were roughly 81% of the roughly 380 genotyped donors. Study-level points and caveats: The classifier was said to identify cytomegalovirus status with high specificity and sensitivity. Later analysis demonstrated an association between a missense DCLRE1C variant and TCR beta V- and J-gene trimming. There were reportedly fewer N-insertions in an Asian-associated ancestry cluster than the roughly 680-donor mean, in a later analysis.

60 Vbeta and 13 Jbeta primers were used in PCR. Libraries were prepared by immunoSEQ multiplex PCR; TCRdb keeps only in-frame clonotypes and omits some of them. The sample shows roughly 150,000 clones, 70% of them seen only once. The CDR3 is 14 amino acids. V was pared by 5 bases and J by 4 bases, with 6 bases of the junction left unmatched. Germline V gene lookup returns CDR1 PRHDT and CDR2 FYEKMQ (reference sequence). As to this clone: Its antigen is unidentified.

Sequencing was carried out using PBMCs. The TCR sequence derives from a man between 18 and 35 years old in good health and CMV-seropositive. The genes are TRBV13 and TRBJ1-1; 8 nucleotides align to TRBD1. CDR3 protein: CASSASTGVTEAFF. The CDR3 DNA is TGTGCCAGCAGCGCCTCGACAGGGGTCACTGAAGCTTTCTTT.